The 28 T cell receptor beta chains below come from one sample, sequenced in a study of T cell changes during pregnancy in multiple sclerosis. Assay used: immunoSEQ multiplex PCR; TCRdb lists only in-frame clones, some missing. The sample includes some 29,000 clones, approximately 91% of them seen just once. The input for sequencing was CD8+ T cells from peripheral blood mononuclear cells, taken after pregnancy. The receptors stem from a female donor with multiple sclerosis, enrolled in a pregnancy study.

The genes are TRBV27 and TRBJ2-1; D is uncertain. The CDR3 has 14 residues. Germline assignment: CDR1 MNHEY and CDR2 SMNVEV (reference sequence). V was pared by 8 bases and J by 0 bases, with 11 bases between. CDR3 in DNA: TGTGCCAGCGCGGTTTTTAACTCCTACAATGAGCAGTTCTTC. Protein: CASAVFNSYNEQFF.

CDR3: CASTQGADHYEQYF. As DNA, the CDR3 is TGCGCCAGCACCCAAGGGGCAGACCACTACGAGCAGTACTTC. The chain couples TRBV5-1 to TRBJ2-7, with D possibly matching TRBD1 (5 bases). V gave up 6 bases and J gave up 3 bases, with 16 bases separating them. The CDR3 is 14 amino acids. Germline CDR1 and CDR2: SGHRS and YFSETQ.

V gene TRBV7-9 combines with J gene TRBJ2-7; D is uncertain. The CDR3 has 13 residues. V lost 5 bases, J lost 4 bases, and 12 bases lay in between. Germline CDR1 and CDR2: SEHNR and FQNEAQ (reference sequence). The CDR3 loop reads CASSPSGAYEQYF. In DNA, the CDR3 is TGTGCCAGCAGCCCATCAGGCGCATACGAGCAGTACTTC.

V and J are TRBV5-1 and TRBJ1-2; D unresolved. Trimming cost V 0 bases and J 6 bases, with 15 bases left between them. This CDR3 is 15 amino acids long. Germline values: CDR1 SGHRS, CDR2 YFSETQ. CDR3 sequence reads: CASSLAHSGANGYTF. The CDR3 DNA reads TGCGCCAGCAGCTTGGCTCACTCCGGAGCGAATGGCTACACCTTC.

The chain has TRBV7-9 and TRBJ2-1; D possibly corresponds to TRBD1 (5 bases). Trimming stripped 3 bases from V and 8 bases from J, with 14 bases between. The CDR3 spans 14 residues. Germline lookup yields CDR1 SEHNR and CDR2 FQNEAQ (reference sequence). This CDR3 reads CASSLPPGPDEQFF. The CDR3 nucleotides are TGTGCCAGCAGCTTGCCCCCAGGGCCGGATGAGCAGTTCTTC.

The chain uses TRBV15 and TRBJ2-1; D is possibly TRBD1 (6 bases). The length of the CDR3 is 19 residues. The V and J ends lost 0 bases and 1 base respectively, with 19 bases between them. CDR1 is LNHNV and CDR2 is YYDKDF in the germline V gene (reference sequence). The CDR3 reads CATSREMGRTALSYNEQFF. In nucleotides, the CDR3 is TGTGCCACCAGCAGAGAAATGGGCCGGACAGCCTTATCCTACAATGAGCAGTTCTTC.

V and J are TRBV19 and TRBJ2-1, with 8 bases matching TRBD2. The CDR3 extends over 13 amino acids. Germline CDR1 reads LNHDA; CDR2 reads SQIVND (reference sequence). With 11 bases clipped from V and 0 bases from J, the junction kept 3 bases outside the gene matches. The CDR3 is CAASGLSYNEQFF. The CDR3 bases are TGTGCCGCTAGCGGGCTCTCCTACAATGAGCAGTTCTTC.

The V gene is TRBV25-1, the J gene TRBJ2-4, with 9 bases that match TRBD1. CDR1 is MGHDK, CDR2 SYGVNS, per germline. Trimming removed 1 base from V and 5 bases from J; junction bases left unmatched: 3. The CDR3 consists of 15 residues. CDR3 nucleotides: TGTGCCAGCAGTGAATGGGACAGGGACGAAAACATTCAGTACTTC. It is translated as CASSEWDRDENIQYF.

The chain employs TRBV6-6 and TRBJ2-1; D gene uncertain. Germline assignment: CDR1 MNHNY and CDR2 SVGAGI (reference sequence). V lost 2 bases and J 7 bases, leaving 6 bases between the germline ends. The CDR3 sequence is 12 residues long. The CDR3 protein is CASSYTQNEQFF. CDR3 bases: TGTGCCAGCAGTTACACCCAGAATGAGCAGTTCTTC.

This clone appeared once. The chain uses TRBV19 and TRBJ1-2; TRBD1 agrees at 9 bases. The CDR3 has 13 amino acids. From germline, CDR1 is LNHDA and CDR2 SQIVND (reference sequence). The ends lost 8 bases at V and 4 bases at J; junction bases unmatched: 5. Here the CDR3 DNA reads TGTGCCAGTCGACAGGGGGTTAGCTATGGCTACACCTTC. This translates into CASRQGVSYGYTF. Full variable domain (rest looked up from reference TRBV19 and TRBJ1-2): DGGITQSPKYLFRKEGQNVTLSCEQNLNHDAMYWYRQDPGQGLRLIYYSQIVNDFQKGDIAEGYSVSREKKESFPLTVTSAQKNPTAFYLCASRQGVSYGYTFGSGTRLTVV.

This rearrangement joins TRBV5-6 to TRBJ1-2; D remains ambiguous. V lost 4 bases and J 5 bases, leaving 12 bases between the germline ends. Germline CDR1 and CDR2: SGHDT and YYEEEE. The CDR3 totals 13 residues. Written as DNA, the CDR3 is TGTGCCAGCAGCCAAGGCAGGTCGTATGGCTACACCTTC. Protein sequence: CASSQGRSYGYTF.

The CDR3 DNA reads TGTGCCAGCAGTCGTACATGGGGACAGAACTCCTACGAGCAGTACTTC. Protein product: CASSRTWGQNSYEQYF. The rearrangement joins TRBV27 to TRBJ2-7; 7 bases are a match to TRBD1. In germline, CDR1 is MNHEY, CDR2 SMNVEV (reference sequence). After removal of 5 bases from V and 0 bases from J, the junction contained 10 bases not matched to a gene. The CDR3 extends over 16 amino acids.

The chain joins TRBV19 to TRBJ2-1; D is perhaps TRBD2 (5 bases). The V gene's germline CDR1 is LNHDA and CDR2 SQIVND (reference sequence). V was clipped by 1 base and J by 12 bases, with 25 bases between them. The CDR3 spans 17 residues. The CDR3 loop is CASSIVKPSGLTVGQFF. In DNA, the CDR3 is TGTGCCAGTAGTATAGTTAAGCCAAGCGGCCTAACTGTAGGGCAGTTCTTC.

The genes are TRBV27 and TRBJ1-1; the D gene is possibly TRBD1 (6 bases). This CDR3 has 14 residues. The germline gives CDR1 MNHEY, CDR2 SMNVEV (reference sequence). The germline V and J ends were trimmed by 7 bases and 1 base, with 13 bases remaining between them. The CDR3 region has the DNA TGTGCCAGCATAACAGGGAGCGGGAACACTGAAGCTTTCTTT. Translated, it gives CASITGSGNTEAFF.

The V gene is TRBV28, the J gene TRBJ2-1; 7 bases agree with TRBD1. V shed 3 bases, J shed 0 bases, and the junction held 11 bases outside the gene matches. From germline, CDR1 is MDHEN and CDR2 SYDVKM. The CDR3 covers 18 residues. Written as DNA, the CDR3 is TGTGCCAGCAGTTTGCCCCACGGACAGGATAGCTCCTACAATGAGCAGTTCTTC. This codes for CASSLPHGQDSSYNEQFF.

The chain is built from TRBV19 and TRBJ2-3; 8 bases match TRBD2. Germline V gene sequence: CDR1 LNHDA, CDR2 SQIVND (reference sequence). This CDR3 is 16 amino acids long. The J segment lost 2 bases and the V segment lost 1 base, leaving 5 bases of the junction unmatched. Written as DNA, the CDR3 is TGTGCCAGTAGTATAGCGGAGCGGGAGATCACAGATACGCAGTATTTT. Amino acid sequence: CASSIAEREITDTQYF.

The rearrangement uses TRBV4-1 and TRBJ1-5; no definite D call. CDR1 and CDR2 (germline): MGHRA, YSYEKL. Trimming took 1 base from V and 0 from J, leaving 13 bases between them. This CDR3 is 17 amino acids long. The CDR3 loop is CASSQVVEIYSNQPQHF. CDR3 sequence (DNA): TGCGCCAGCAGCCAAGTGGTGGAGATCTATAGCAATCAGCCCCAGCATTTT.

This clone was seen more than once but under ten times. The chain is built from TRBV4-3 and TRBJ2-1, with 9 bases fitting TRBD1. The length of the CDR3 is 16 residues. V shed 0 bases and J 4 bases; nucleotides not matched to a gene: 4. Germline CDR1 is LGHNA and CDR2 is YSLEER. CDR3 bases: TGCGCCAGCAGCCAAGATATCGGGACAGGGTACAATGAGCAGTTCTTC. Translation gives CASSQDIGTGYNEQFF.

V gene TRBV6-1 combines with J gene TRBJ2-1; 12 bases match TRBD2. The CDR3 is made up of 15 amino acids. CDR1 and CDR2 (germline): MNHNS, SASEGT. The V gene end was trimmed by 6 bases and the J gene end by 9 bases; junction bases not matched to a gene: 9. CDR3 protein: CASSVLAGGLLEQFF. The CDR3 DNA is TGTGCCAGCAGCGTACTAGCGGGAGGTCTTCTTGAGCAGTTCTTC.

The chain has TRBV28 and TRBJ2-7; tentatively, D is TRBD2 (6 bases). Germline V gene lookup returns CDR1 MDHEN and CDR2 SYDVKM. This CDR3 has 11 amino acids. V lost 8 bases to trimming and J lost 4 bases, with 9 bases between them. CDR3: CASFRGYEQYF. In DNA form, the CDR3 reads TGTGCCAGCTTCCGGGGGTACGAGCAGTACTTC.

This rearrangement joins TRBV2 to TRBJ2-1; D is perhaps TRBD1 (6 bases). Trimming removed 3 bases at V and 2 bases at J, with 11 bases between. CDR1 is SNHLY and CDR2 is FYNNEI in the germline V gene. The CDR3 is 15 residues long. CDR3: CASSDTGSTYNEQFF. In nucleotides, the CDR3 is TGTGCCAGCAGTGACACAGGGTCAACCTACAATGAGCAGTTCTTC.

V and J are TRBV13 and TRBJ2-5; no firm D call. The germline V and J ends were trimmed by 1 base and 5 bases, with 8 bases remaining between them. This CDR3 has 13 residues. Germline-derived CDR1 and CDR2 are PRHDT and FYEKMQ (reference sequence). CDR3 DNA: TGTGCCAGCAGCTTAGCTTACGGGGAGACCCAGTACTTC. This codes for CASSLAYGETQYF.

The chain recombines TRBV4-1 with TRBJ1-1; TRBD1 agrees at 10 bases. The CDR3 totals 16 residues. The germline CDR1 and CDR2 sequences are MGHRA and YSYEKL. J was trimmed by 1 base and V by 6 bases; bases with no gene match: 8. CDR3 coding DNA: TGCGCCAGCAGACTTGGGACAGGGGTTTCGAACACTGAAGCTTTCTTT. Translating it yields CASRLGTGVSNTEAFF.

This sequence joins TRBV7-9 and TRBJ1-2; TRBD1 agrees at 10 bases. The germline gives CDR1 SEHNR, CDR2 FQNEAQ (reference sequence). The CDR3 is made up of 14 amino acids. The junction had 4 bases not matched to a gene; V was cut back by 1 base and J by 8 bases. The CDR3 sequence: CASSLGTGGRGYTF. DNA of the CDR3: TGTGCCAGCAGCTTAGGGACAGGGGGTCGAGGCTACACCTTC.

In DNA, the CDR3 is TGTGCCAGCAGTGAGGCAGGGTGGACCGGGGAGCTGTTTTTT. Its translation is CASSEAGWTGELFF. V gene TRBV6-4 combines with J gene TRBJ2-2; TRBD1 might be the D (5 bases). Trimming shortened V by 3 bases and J by 5 bases, and 10 bases separated the two germline ends. This CDR3 region has 14 residues. The V gene's germline CDR1 is MRHNA and CDR2 SNTAGT.

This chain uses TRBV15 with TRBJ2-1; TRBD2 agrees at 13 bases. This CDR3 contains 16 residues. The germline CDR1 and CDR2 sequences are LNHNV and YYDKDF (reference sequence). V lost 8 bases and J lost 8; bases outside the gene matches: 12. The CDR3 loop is CATARGGTSGIDEQFF. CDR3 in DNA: TGTGCCACCGCGAGGGGGGGGACTAGCGGGATAGATGAGCAGTTCTTC. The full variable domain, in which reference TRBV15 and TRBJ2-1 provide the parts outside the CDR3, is DAMVIQNPRYQVTQFGKPVTLSCSQTLNHNVMYWYQQKSSQAPKLLFHYYDKDFNNEADTPDNFQSRRPNTSFCFLDIRSPGLGDTAMYLCATARGGTSGIDEQFFGPGTRLTVL.

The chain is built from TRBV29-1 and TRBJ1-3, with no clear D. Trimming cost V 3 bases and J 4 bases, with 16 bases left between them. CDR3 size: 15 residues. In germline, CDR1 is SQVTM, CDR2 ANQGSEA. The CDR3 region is CSVEIGLQSGNTIYF. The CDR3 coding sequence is TGCAGCGTTGAGATTGGGTTACAGTCGGGAAACACCATATATTTT.

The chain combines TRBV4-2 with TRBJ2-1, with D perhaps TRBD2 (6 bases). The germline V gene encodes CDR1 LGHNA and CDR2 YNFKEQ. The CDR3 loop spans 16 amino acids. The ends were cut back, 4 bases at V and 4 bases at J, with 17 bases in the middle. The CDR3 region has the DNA TGTGCCAGCAGCCCACCGGTAGCGGAGGAGTACAATGAGCAGTTCTTC. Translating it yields CASSPPVAEEYNEQFF.